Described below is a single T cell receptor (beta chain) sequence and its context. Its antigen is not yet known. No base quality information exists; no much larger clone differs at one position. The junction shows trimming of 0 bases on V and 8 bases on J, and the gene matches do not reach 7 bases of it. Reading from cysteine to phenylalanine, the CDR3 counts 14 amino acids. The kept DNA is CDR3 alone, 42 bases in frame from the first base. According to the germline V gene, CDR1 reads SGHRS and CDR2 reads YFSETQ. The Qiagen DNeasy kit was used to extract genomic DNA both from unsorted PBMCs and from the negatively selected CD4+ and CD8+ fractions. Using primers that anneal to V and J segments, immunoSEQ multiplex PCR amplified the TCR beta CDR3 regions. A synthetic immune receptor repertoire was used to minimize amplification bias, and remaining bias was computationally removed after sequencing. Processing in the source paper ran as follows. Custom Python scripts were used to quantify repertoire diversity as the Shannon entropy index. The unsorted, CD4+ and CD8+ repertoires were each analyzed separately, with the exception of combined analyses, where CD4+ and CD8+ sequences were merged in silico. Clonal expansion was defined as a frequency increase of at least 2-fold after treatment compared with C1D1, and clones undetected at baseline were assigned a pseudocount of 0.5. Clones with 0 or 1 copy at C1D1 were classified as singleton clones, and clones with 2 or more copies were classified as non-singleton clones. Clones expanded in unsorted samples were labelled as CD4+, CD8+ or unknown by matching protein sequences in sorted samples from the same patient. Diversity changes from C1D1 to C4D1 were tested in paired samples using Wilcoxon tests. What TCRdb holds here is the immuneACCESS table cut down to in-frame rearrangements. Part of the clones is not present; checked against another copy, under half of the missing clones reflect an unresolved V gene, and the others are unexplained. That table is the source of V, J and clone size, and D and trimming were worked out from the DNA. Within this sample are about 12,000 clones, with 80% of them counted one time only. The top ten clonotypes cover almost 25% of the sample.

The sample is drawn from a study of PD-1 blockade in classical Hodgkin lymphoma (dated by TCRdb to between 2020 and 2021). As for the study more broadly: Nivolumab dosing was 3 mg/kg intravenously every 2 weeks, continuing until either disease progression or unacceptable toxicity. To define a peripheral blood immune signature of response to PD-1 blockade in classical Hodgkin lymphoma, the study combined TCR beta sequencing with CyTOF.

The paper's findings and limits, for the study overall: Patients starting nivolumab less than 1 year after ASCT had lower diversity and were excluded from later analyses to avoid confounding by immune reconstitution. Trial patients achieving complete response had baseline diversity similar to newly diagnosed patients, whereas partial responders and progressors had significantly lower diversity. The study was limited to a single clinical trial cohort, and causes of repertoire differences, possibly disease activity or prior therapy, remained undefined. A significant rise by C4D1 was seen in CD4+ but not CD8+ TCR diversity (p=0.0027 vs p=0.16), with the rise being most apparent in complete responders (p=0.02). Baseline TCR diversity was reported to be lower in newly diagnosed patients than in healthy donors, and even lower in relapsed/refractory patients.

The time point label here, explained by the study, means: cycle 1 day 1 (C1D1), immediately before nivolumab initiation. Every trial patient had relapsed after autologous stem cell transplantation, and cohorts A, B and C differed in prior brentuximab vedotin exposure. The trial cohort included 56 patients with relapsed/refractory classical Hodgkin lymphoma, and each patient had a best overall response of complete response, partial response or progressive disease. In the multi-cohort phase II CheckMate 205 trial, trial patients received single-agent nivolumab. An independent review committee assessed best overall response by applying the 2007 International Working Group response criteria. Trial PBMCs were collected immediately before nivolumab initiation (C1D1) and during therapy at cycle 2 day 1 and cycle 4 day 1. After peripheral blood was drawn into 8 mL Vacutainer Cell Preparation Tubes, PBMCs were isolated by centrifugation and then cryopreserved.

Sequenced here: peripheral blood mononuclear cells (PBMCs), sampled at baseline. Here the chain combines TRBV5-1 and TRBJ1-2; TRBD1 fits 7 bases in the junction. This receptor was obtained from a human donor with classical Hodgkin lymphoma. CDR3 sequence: CASSLGDRAGGYTF. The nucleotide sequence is TGCGCCAGCAGCTTGGGAGACAGGGCGGGCGGCTACACCTTC.